Given below is one T cell receptor (beta chain) in context. Its matching antigen is unknown. This record comes from a study of cytomegalovirus exposure and HLA in healthy donors. The PCR had 60 Vbeta and 13 Jbeta primers. Original methodology: Roughly 80 million unique TCR beta chains, 9 million to 14 million shared, were counted in a later analysis. Generated by immunoSEQ multiplex PCR, the TCRdb table keeps only in-frame clones and is missing some. For V, J and clone size, that table is used; D and trimming come from the DNA. The repertoire holds 94,000 or so clones, about 70% seen once, with approximately 8.9% in the top ten. Study-level findings and limits: High sensitivity and specificity were reportedly achieved when the classifier diagnosed cytomegalovirus status. In an earlier analysis, most TCR beta V segments were productive about 87% or about 30% of the time.

The receptor was derived from a man aged 55 to 70 in good health and CMV-seronegative. The sample consisted of PBMCs.

In DNA form, the CDR3 reads TGCGCCAGCAGCCAAGACAGGAGCGGAAGTTACAATGAGCAGTTCTTC. Translation gives CASSQDRSGSYNEQFF. V and J are TRBV4-1 and TRBJ2-1, with a possible D match to TRBD2 (5 bases). Deletions cut 0 bases from V and 4 bases from J, with 13 bases between. CDR1 and CDR2 (germline): MGHRA, YSYEKL. The CDR3 loop spans 16 amino acids.